The TCR beta chain under discussion was sequenced for a study of blood T cell repertoires in COVID-19 (dated by TCRdb to about 2020). Regarding the complete study: The collaborator samples originated in the United States, Italy and Spain and spanned the acute and convalescent phases of COVID-19. The prospective study material was composed of cDNA or gDNA derived from T cells, B-cell-depleted T cells, or PBMCs. Deeply sampled blood TCRbeta repertoires from subjects exposed to, actively infected with, or recovered from COVID-19 were included in the dataset. The repertoires were released in a freely available public database intended as a resource for research on the immune response to SARS-CoV-2. Samples came from the ongoing ImmuneRACE study (first 160 participants) plus 1,254 subjects from 6 global collaborators. The sample metadata nearly always contained a de-identified subject ID, COVID-19 status, age in years and sex. Where available, HLA class I and class II types were taken from metadata supplied by the sample provider and were not determined by assay-based typing. Beyond this particular receptor, the publication reports: Clinical and demographic metadata were provided uncurated, with the amount varying by source and participant.

In regard to this clone: Its antigen has not been determined. The sample holds no much larger clone one base away, and base qualities are not on file.

The collaborating institutions used their own protocols to collect whole blood in K2EDTA tubes. For TCRbeta analysis, collaborator samples were shipped as frozen whole blood, as isolated PBMCs, or as DNA extracted from either sample type. The immunoSEQ Assay, a bias-controlled multiplex PCR, was used to amplify TCRbeta CDR3 regions from genomic DNA. The source study handled its data this way. Nucleated cell counts per sample were estimated from amplification of reference gene primers within the assay. To quantify the absolute abundance of each unique TCRbeta CDR3 rearrangement, sequence reads were collapsed and filtered. For each sample, productive Simpson clonality was calculated as the square root of Simpson's diversity index over productive rearrangements. TCRdb re-hosts the immuneACCESS table, in-frame sequences only. Its copies lack some clones; in the studies checked, an unresolved V gene accounts for under half of them, and the cause for the rest is not known. V, J and clone size are taken as reported in that table, and D and trimming were inferred from the DNA itself. This sample has tens of thousands of clones in its table, and 78% of those were observed once. Around 5.1% of the sample comes from the top ten.

The germline V gene sets CDR1 to SGHRS and CDR2 to YFSETQ. Trimming removed 4 bases from V and 4 bases from J; the gene matches leave 2 bases unexplained. Including the terminal cysteine and phenylalanine, the CDR3 comprises 13 residues. Only the CDR3 region is kept as DNA, spanning 39 bases read in frame from base 1. The specimen sequenced was peripheral blood. This receptor chain uses TRBV5-1 and TRBJ1-2, with 9 middle bases fitting TRBD1. This clonotype was obtained from a human donor in a cohort sampled during active COVID-19. Here is the DNA: TGCGCCAGCAGCAGGGACAGGGTCTATGGCTACACCTTC. It translates as CASSRDRVYGYTF.